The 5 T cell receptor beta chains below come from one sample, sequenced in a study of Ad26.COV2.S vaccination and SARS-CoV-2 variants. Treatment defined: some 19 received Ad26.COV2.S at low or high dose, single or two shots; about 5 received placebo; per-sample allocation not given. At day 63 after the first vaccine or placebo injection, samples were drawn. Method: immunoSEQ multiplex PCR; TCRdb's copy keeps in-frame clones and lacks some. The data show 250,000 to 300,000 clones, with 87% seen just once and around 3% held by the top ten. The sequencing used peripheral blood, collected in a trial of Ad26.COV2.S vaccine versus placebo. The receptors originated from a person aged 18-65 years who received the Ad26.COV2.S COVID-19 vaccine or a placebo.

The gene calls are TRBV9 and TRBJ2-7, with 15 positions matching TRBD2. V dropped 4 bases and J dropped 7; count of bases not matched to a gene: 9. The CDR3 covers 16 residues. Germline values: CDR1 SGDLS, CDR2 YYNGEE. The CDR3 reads CASSPGLAGGQGEQYF. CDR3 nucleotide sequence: TGTGCCAGCAGCCCGGGACTAGCGGGAGGCCAGGGGGAGCAGTACTTC.

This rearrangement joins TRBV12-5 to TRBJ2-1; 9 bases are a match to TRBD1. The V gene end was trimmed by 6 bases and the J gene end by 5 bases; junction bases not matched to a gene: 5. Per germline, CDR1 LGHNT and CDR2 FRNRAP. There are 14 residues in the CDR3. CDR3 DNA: TGTGCTAGTGGACTGGGACAGGGCCACAATGAGCAGTTCTTC. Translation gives CASGLGQGHNEQFF.

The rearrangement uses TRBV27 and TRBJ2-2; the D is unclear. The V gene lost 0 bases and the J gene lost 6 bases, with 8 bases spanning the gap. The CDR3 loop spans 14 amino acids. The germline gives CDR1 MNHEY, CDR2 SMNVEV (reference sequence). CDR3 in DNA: TGTGCCAGCAGTTTATCCTACGACGCCGGGGAGCTGTTTTTT. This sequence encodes CASSLSYDAGELFF.

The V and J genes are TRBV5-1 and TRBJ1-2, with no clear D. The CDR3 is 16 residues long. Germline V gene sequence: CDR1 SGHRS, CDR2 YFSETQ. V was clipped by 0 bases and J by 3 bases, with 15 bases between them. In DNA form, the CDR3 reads TGCGCCAGCAGCTTGGGTCCAGAAACTGGCGACTATGGCTACACCTTC. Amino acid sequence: CASSLGPETGDYGYTF.

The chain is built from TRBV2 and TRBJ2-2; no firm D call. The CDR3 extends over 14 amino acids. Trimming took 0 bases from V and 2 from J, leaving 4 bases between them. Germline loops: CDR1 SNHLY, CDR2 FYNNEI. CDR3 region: CASSEAPNTGELFF. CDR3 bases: TGTGCCAGCAGTGAAGCGCCAAACACCGGGGAGCTGTTTTTT.